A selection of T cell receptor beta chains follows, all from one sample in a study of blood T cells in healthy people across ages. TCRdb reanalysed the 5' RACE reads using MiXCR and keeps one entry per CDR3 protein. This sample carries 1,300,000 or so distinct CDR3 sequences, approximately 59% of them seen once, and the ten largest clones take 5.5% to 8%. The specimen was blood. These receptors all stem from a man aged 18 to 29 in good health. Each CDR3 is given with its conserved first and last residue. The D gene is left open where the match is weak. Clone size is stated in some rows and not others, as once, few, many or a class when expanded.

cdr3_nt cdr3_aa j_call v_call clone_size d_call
TGCGCCAGCAGCCAAGCCCTTACCGGGGCTCAACTCTCTGGAAACACCATATATTTT CASSQALTGAQLSGNTIYF TRBJ1-3 TRBV4-1 - -
TGTGCCAGCAGCATATACCTCTACACTAGCACAGATACGCAGTATTTT CASSIYLYTSTDTQYF TRBJ2-3 TRBV21-1 - -
TGTGCCAGCAGTTACGTGGGGACAACCTCCTACGAGCAGTACTTC CASSYVGTTSYEQYF TRBJ2-7 TRBV6-2/TRBV6-3 few -
TGTGCCAGCAGCTTAGATGCGGCAGGAAACTACGAGCAGTACTTC CASSLDAAGNYEQYF TRBJ2-7 TRBV5-8 - -
TGCGCCAGCACGCCGCAGGGTGCCACTGAAGCTTTCTTT CASTPQGATEAFF TRBJ1-1 TRBV4-1 - -
TGTGCCAGCAGCTTGGAACTGGGGCAGTACTTC CASSLELGQYF TRBJ2-7 TRBV5-5 - -
TGTGCCAGCAGCGACAAATACTCTGGGGCCAACGTCCTGACTTTC CASSDKYSGANVLTF TRBJ2-6 TRBV14 few -
TGTGCCAGCAGTTTTTCACTAGCGGCATTATTTAACAATGAGCAGTTCTTC CASSFSLAALFNNEQFF TRBJ2-1 TRBV27 - TRBD2
TGCAGTGGGGATGGGACTAGCGGGGGGGGCAATGAGCAGTTCTTC CSGDGTSGGGNEQFF TRBJ2-1 TRBV20-1 few TRBD2
TGTGCCAGCAGTGAATTCCAGCGGGGTGACAATGAGCAGTTCTTC CASSEFQRGDNEQFF TRBJ2-1 TRBV2 - TRBD2
TGTGCCATCAGAGCCTCCGCGACGGCCATGAACACTGAAGCTTTCTTT CAIRASATAMNTEAFF TRBJ1-1 TRBV10-3 - -
TGTGCCATCCTAGAGCGGTCAGGCAGCACAGATACGCAGTATTTT CAILERSGSTDTQYF TRBJ2-3 TRBV10-3 few -
TGCAGTGCTAGAGACCCCACCCCGCGGCAGAACACTGAAGCTTTCTTT CSARDPTPRQNTEAFF TRBJ1-1 TRBV20-1 - -
TGTGCCATCAAGAACCCGGGCGGGACCCAGTACTTC CAIKNPGGTQYF TRBJ2-5 TRBV28 - -
TGTGCCAGCAGTCCCGGGAGTGGCTACACCTTC CASSPGSGYTF TRBJ1-2 TRBV12-3/TRBV12-4 many -
TGTGCCAGCAGCTTCAATAACCTAGAAGCTTTCTTT CASSFNNLEAFF TRBJ1-1 TRBV7-2 few -
TGTGCCAGCAGTTATACTGGGACAGGGGGCTACGAGCAGTACTTC CASSYTGTGGYEQYF TRBJ2-7 TRBV6-5 - TRBD1
TGCGCCAGCAGCCAAGATCAGAGAGTAGGTCAGCCCCAGCATTTT CASSQDQRVGQPQHF TRBJ1-5 TRBV4-1 - -
TGTGCCAGCAGGGGAACCGGGACTAGCGGGAGGGCCGTGGTGTTTGGTGAGCAGTTCTTC CASRGTGTSGRAVVFGEQFF TRBJ2-1 TRBV2 few TRBD2
TGCAGCGTTCTTGATCCGGGACTAGCGGGAGAGACCCAGTACTTC CSVLDPGLAGETQYF TRBJ2-5 TRBV29-1 few TRBD2
TGTGCCAGCAGTTCCGGGACAGGCCTCCGAGATACGCAGTATTTT CASSSGTGLRDTQYF TRBJ2-3 TRBV12-3/TRBV12-4 few TRBD1
TGTGCCAGCAGCTCCTCTAACAGGGGGGGAAACATTCAGTACTTC CASSSSNRGGNIQYF TRBJ2-4 TRBV11-2 - -
TGTGCCAGCAGTTACTCGAGTCGGGGTCTGAACACAGATACGCAGTATTTT CASSYSSRGLNTDTQYF TRBJ2-3 TRBV6-5 - -
TGCGCCAGCAGCCGGAAAGCTGGAGCCCTTTACAATGAGCAGTTCTTC CASSRKAGALYNEQFF TRBJ2-1 TRBV4-1 - -
TGTGCCAGCAGCCTGGAGAGGGTAGCGGGGAGAGATACGCAGTATTTT CASSLERVAGRDTQYF TRBJ2-3 TRBV7-9 - TRBD2
TGTGCCAGCACGGGACCCTCTGGGGCCAACGTCCTGACTTTC CASTGPSGANVLTF TRBJ2-6 TRBV2 - -
TGTGCCAGCAGTTCCCTAGCGGGAGTCGCTCAAGAGACCCAGTACTTC CASSSLAGVAQETQYF TRBJ2-5 TRBV27 - TRBD2
TGTGCCAGCAGTTATTCCACAGGGCCAAATTCACCCCTCCACTTT CASSYSTGPNSPLHF TRBJ1-6 TRBV6-9 - -
TGTGCCAGCAGTGTGGACACCGGGACGGGCTATGGCTACACCTTC CASSVDTGTGYGYTF TRBJ1-2 TRBV27 few -
TGTGCCAGCATGATCGGGGAGGGCACCGGGGAGCTGTTTTTT CASMIGEGTGELFF TRBJ2-2 TRBV6-1 - TRBD2
TGCAGTGGCGCGCTAGCGGGGGGCGAGCAGTACTTC CSGALAGGEQYF TRBJ2-7 TRBV20-1 - TRBD2
TGCAGCGTAACTGGAAACAATGAGCAGTTCTTC CSVTGNNEQFF TRBJ2-1 TRBV29-1 few -
TGTGCCAGCAGCCAAGAGGCAGTATTTCCCATTGGCTACACCTTC CASSQEAVFPIGYTF TRBJ1-2 TRBV3-1 - -
TGCAGTGCTTCTAAACATCAGACTAGCGGGGACTCCTACGAGCAGTACTTC CSASKHQTSGDSYEQYF TRBJ2-7 TRBV20-1 - TRBD2
TGCAGCGTTTCCTACTGGCTAGCGGTAAACTCCTACAATGAGCAGTTCTTC CSVSYWLAVNSYNEQFF TRBJ2-1 TRBV29-1 - TRBD2
TGTGCCAGCACAACCTGGAGGGGGCCATCTGGGGCCAACGTCCTGACTTTC CASTTWRGPSGANVLTF TRBJ2-6 TRBV6-2/TRBV6-3 few -
TGTGCCAGCAGCCCAACGATAGGGGGTACTGAAGCTTTCTTT CASSPTIGGTEAFF TRBJ1-1 TRBV11-2 - -
TGCGCCAGCAGCCAGGCCAAGACACGAACCCAAGAGACCCAGTACTTC CASSQAKTRTQETQYF TRBJ2-5 TRBV4-1 few -
TGCGCCAGCACTCCGACAGGTCTTTCCTACGAGCAGTACTTC CASTPTGLSYEQYF TRBJ2-7 TRBV4-1 - -
TGTGCCAGCAGACCGGTGCCGACTAGCGGCACAGATACGCAGTATTTT CASRPVPTSGTDTQYF TRBJ2-3 TRBV7-9 few TRBD2
TGCAGTGCTAGAGCTAGCGGAACAGATGCGCAGTATTTT CSARASGTDAQYF TRBJ2-3 TRBV20-1 - TRBD2
TGCGCCAGCCGTCGGACAGAAACGGGCGAGCAGTACTTC CASRRTETGEQYF TRBJ2-7 TRBV10-1 once -
TGTGCCACGCAGGCCATTATACACTTCTACGAGCAGTACTTC CATQAIIHFYEQYF TRBJ2-7 TRBV6-1 - -
TGTGCCAGCAGTTGGACAGGAATCTCACGAGAGACCCAGTACTTC CASSWTGISRETQYF TRBJ2-5 TRBV12-3/TRBV12-4 many TRBD1
TGTGCTAGTGGCTTGTCTCAGGGGGCTCAATATACTGAAGCTTTCTTT CASGLSQGAQYTEAFF TRBJ1-1 TRBV12-5 - TRBD1
TGCAGTGCTACCCGGGACTACGAGCAGTACTTC CSATRDYEQYF TRBJ2-7 TRBV20-1 - -
TGTGCCAGCAGTTACTTGGGGATGAACACTGAAGCTTTCTTT CASSYLGMNTEAFF TRBJ1-1 TRBV6-2/TRBV6-3 few -
TGTGCCAGCAGTTTCCAGGCCCATCAGCCCCAGCATTTT CASSFQAHQPQHF TRBJ1-5 TRBV12-3/TRBV12-4 - -
TGTGCCAGCACCTCCACCGGGACAGGCAATCAGCCCCAGCATTTT CASTSTGTGNQPQHF TRBJ1-5 TRBV12-3/TRBV12-4 once TRBD1
TGTGCCAGCTCACCAGTAGGTCAGGGCACAGATACGCAGTATTTT CASSPVGQGTDTQYF TRBJ2-3 TRBV18 few -
TGTGCCAGCAGTGCCAGGGTTACCGGGGAGCTGTTTTTT CASSARVTGELFF TRBJ2-2 TRBV27 few -
TGTGCCAGCAGCTCATATCTAGGTGGGAAAAACATTCAGTACTTC CASSSYLGGKNIQYF TRBJ2-4 TRBV7-9 - -
TGTGCCAGCAGATGGACAGGGTCGAACACTGAAGCTTTCTTT CASRWTGSNTEAFF TRBJ1-1 TRBV27 - TRBD1